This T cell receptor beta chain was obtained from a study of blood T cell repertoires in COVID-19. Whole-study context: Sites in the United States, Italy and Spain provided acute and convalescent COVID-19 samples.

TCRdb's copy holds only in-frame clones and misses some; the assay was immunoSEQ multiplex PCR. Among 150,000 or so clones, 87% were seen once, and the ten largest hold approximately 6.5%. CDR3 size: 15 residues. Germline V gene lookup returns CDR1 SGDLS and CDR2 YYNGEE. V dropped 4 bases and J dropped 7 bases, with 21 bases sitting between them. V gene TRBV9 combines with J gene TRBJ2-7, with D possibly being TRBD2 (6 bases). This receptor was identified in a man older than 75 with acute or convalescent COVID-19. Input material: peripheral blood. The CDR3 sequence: CASSPGPSVLREQYF. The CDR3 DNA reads TGTGCCAGCAGCCCAGGGCCTAGCGTTCTGAGGGAGCAGTACTTC.